The 9 T cell receptor beta chains presented below share a single source sample, sequenced in a study of cytomegalovirus exposure and HLA in healthy donors. Amplification used 60 Vbeta primers and 13 Jbeta primers. TCRdb's copy holds only in-frame clones and misses some; the assay was immunoSEQ multiplex PCR. Of around 130,000 clones in the sample, 80% to 90% were seen once. Sequencing used PBMCs. Receptors originate from a man aged 35 to 55 in good health and CMV-seronegative.

The chain is built from TRBV6-1 and TRBJ1-1; unclear D gene. Per germline, CDR1 MNHNS and CDR2 SASEGT. CDR3 length equals 13 residues. V was cut by 2 bases and J by 1 base, with 5 bases left in between. The CDR3, as DNA: TGTGCCAGCAGTGAAACGGGGAACACTGAAGCTTTCTTT. Amino acid sequence: CASSETGNTEAFF.

The chain has TRBV27 and TRBJ1-2; 8 nucleotides match TRBD1. This CDR3 has 15 residues. Germline V gene lookup returns CDR1 MNHEY and CDR2 SMNVEV (reference sequence). The V gene end was trimmed by 2 bases and the J gene end by 7 bases; junction bases not matched to a gene: 9. CDR3: CASSLAGTGRTGYTF. CDR3 sequence (DNA): TGTGCCAGCAGTTTAGCCGGGACAGGACGCACTGGCTACACCTTC.

Points on this clone: Other DNA sequences in this specimen translate into the identical CDR3. The genes are TRBV5-1 and TRBJ2-1; 10 positions match TRBD2. This CDR3 is 16 amino acids long. The V gene end was trimmed by 2 bases and the J gene end by 9 bases; junction bases not matched to a gene: 11. Looked up from germline, CDR1 is SGHRS and CDR2 is YFSETQ. The CDR3 spells CASSFPVASGGGEQFF. CDR3 bases: TGCGCCAGCAGCTTCCCGGTTGCTAGCGGGGGCGGTGAGCAGTTCTTC.

CDR3 sequence: CASSPHGGRETEAFF. The CDR3 nucleotides read TGTGCCAGCAGCCCCCACGGTGGTCGGGAGACTGAAGCTTTCTTT. V and J are TRBV9 and TRBJ1-1, with D uncertain. Per germline, CDR1 SGDLS and CDR2 YYNGEE. This CDR3 contains 15 residues. The V and J ends lost 4 bases and 5 bases respectively, with 18 bases between them.

The rearrangement uses TRBV5-5 and TRBJ2-6; the D gene is possibly TRBD1 (6 bases). Germline-derived CDR1 and CDR2 are SGHKS and YYEKEE (reference sequence). The CDR3 has 17 residues. The germline V and J ends were trimmed by 0 bases and 0 bases, with 10 bases remaining between them. The CDR3 reads CASSLAGVVSGANVLTF. The CDR3 coding sequence is TGTGCCAGCAGCTTGGCAGGGGTAGTCTCTGGGGCCAACGTCCTGACTTTC.

This clone was found a few times. The chain carries TRBV7-9 and TRBJ1-6; 10 bases agree with TRBD1. CDR1 and CDR2 (germline): SEHNR, FQNEAQ (reference sequence). The CDR3 contains 14 residues. The V and J ends lost 4 bases and 11 bases, in that order; junction bases with no gene match: 5. The CDR3 sequence is CASSSAGTGAPLHF. The CDR3, as DNA: TGTGCCAGCAGCTCGGCTGGGACAGGGGCACCCCTCCACTTT.

The rearrangement links TRBV5-1 to TRBJ1-1, with unresolved D. The CDR3 consists of 16 residues. From germline, CDR1 is SGHRS and CDR2 YFSETQ. The V end was cut by 0 bases, the J end by 0 bases, with 12 bases between. Here the CDR3 DNA reads TGCGCCAGCAGCTTGGCTGGCAGAGCGTTGAACACTGAAGCTTTCTTT. It translates to CASSLAGRALNTEAFF.

This chain joins TRBV7-2 and TRBJ2-7; the match to TRBD1 covers 7 bases. Unmatched junction bases numbered 10, after V lost 6 bases and J lost 5 bases. This CDR3 has 14 amino acids. Germline-derived CDR1 and CDR2 are SGHTA and FQGNSA. CDR3 in amino acids: CASSPTGVRDEQYF. The CDR3 DNA reads as TGTGCCAGCAGTCCCACAGGGGTCAGGGACGAGCAGTACTTC.

This clone appeared a single time. The chain carries TRBV7-6 and TRBJ1-4, with D perhaps matching TRBD1 (5 bases). Germline CDR1 and CDR2: SGHVS and FNYEAQ. CDR3 length equals 15 residues. Between the trimmed V and J ends, which lost 1 base and 5 bases, there was a span of 11 bases. CDR3 amino acids: CASSLDQGPNEKLFF. The CDR3 nucleotides are TGTGCCAGCAGCTTAGACCAGGGCCCGAATGAAAAACTGTTTTTT.